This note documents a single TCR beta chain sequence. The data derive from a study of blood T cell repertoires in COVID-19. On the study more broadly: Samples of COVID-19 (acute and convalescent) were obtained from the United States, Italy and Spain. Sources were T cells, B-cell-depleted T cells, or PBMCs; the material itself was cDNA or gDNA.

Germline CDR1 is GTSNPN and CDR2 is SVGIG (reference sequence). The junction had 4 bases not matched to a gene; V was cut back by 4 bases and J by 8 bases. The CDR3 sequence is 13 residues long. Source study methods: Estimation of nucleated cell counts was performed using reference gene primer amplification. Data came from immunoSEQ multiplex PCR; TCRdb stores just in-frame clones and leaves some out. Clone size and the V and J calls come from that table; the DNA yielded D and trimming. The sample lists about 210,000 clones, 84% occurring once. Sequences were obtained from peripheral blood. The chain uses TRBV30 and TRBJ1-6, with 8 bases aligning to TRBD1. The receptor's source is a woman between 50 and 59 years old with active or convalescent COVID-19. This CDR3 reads CAWTGGPDSPLHF. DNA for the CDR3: TGTGCCTGGACAGGGGGCCCGGATTCACCCCTCCACTTT.